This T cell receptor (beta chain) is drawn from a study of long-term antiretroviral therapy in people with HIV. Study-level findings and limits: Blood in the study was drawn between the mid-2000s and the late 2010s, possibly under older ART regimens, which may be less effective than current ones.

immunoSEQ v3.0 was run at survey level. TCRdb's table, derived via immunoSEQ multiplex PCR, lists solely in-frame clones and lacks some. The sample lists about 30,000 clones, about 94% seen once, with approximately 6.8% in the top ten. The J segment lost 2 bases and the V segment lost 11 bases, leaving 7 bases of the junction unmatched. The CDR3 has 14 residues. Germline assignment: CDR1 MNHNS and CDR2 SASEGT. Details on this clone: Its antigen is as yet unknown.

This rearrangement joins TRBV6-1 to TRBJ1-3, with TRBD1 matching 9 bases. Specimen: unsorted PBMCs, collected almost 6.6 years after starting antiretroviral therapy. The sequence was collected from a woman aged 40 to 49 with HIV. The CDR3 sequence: CAGETGGTGNTIYF. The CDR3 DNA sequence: TGTGCCGGAGAAACAGGGGGCACTGGAAACACCATATATTTT.